A single sample is the source of the 31 T cell receptor beta chains below, sequenced in a study of blood T cells in healthy people across ages. With a J-beta primer mix and a sample-barcoded 5' primer, a second PCR ran roughly 6 to 12 cycles. TCRdb processed the 5' RACE reads anew with MiXCR; each CDR3 protein has one entry. The sample lists 1.4 million to 1.5 million distinct CDR3 sequences, roughly 40% seen once, with 7.9% in the top ten. The sample was blood. The source is a woman aged 18-35 years in good health.

For this clonotype: At one end, the junction sequence differs from germline, possibly due to a read error. The chain uses TRBV20-1 and TRBJ2-3; no firm D call. The CDR3 is made up of 13 amino acids. Germline assignment: CDR1 DFQATT and CDR2 SNEGSKA (reference sequence). The CDR3 spells CGAGVNTEDTQYF. The CDR3, as DNA: TGCGGTGCCGGCGTTAATACGGAAGATACGCAGTATTTT.

This chain links TRBV11-2 with TRBJ2-1; TRBD2 aligns across 12 bases. Germline V gene data show CDR1 as SGHAT and CDR2 as FQNNGV. This CDR3 spans 15 amino acids. V dropped 5 bases and J dropped 9; count of bases not matched to a gene: 8. The CDR3 is CASSRLAGGPGEQFF. CDR3 sequence (DNA): TGTGCCAGCAGCCGCCTAGCGGGAGGGCCAGGTGAGCAGTTCTTC.

This clonotype was counted only a few times. This chain links TRBV5-1 with TRBJ1-2; D unresolved. The CDR3 contains 12 residues. CDR1 SGHRS and CDR2 YFSETQ come from the germline V gene. With 1 base removed from V and 6 bases from J, the gap between germline ends came to 7 bases. CDR3 sequence reads: CASSLKLDGYTF. The CDR3 DNA reads as TGCGCCAGCAGCTTGAAACTAGATGGCTACACCTTC.

The genes are TRBV29-1 and TRBJ2-7; 13 bases fit TRBD2. The DNA end favors TRBJ2-5, so the J call may be wrong. Per germline, CDR1 SQVTM and CDR2 ANQGSEA. The CDR3 is 16 amino acids. CDR3 bases: TGCAGCGTTGAAAAGACTAGCGGGGGGATGAGGGAGACCCAGTACTTC. Translation gives CSVEKTSGGMRETQYF.

The rearrangement joins TRBV2 to TRBJ1-5; the match to TRBD1 covers 8 bases. CDR3 length equals 16 residues. From germline, CDR1 is SNHLY and CDR2 FYNNEI. The J segment lost 6 bases and the V segment lost 2 bases, leaving 9 bases of the junction unmatched. CDR3 sequence: CASSETRGRLGQPQHF. The CDR3 nucleotides read TGTGCCAGCAGTGAAACCAGGGGGCGCTTGGGTCAGCCCCAGCATTTT.

In this sample, this clonotype turned up many times. The rearrangement uses TRBV6-2 or TRBV6-3 and TRBJ2-3; D remains unclear. V gave up 5 bases and J gave up 5 bases, with 14 bases separating them. Germline values: CDR1 MNHEY, CDR2 SVGEGT. The CDR3 runs 14 residues. This CDR3 reads CASSRPPPGDTQYF. The CDR3 DNA is TGTGCCAGCAGTCGCCCCCCCCCGGGAGATACGCAGTATTTT.

The CDR3 nucleotides are TGCAGTGCGAACGGGAGGGGCACAGATACGCAGTATTTT. Translated, it gives CSANGRGTDTQYF. This chain links TRBV20-1 with TRBJ2-3; 8 bases match TRBD2. This CDR3 comprises 13 residues. Looked up from germline, CDR1 is DFQATT and CDR2 is SNEGSKA (reference sequence). The V gene end was trimmed by 6 bases and the J gene end by 1 base; junction bases not matched to a gene: 3.

There are a few counts of this clonotype. The gene calls are TRBV4-1 and TRBJ1-1; D is perhaps TRBD1 (6 bases). This CDR3 contains 17 residues. Trimming left V 4 bases short and J 5 bases short, with 23 bases between. Germline-derived CDR1 and CDR2 are MGHRA and YSYEKL. The CDR3 protein is CASSRSTGSLQGTEAFF. In DNA, the CDR3 is TGCGCCAGCAGCCGCAGTACAGGGTCCCTTCAGGGTACTGAAGCTTTCTTT.

This clonotype was picked up a small number of times. The genes are TRBV6-6 and TRBJ2-2; tentatively, D is TRBD2 (5 bases). This CDR3 has 14 amino acids. Between the trimmed V and J ends, which lost 6 bases and 5 bases, there was a span of 13 bases. Germline-derived CDR1 and CDR2 are MNHNY and SVGAGI (reference sequence). The CDR3 DNA sequence: TGTGCCAGCAGAAGGGAGAGTTCGACCGGGGAGCTGTTTTTT. This codes for CASRRESSTGELFF.

A remark on this clonotype: A much more abundant neighbour one base away suggests this may be a read error. The chain employs TRBV4-2 and TRBJ1-1, with D hard to call. Germline values: CDR1 LGHNA, CDR2 YNFKEQ. The CDR3 consists of 14 residues. In nucleotides, the CDR3 is TGTGCCAGCAGCCAAGAACCCTTGAACACTGAACCTTTCTTT. Translated, it gives CASSQEPLNTEPFF.

The rearrangement joins TRBV29-1 to TRBJ2-3; no definite D call. The V gene lost 4 bases and the J gene lost 0 bases, with 11 bases spanning the gap. Germline lookup yields CDR1 SQVTM and CDR2 ANQGSEA. The CDR3 runs to 14 residues. The CDR3 DNA is TGCAGCGTTGCGGCGACAACTAGCACAGATACGCAGTATTTT. This encodes CSVAATTSTDTQYF.

The CDR3 sequence is CASIRAGEETQYF. In DNA form, the CDR3 reads TGTGCCAGCATAAGGGCAGGTGAAGAGACCCAGTACTTC. The rearrangement joins TRBV6-1 to TRBJ2-5; D remains unclear. V was shortened by 7 bases and J by 3 bases, with 12 bases between the two germline ends. Germline CDR1 and CDR2: MNHNS and SASEGT. The CDR3 runs to 13 residues.

The V gene is TRBV4-2, the J gene TRBJ1-2; the D is unclear. This CDR3 has 15 amino acids. Trimming left V 0 bases short and J 4 bases short, with 12 bases between. Germline loops: CDR1 LGHNA, CDR2 YNFKEQ. CDR3 region: CASSQDTGFPYGYTF. The CDR3 DNA reads TGTGCCAGCAGCCAAGATACGGGGTTCCCCTATGGCTACACCTTC.

The chain is built from TRBV27 and TRBJ2-4; TRBD2 aligns across 9 bases. The J call is uncertain, as TRBJ2-5 better fits the DNA end. The CDR3 extends over 21 amino acids. Per germline, CDR1 MNHEY and CDR2 SMNVEV (reference sequence). The CDR3 spells CASSLFGGRLAARTQQETQYF. The CDR3 coding sequence is TGTGCCAGCAGTTTATTTGGGGGGAGACTAGCGGCCCGTACACAACAAGAGACCCAGTACTTC.

In its sample, this clonotype was seen a few times. The CDR3 protein is CASSLEGPRSYNSPLHF. The CDR3 region has the DNA TGTGCCAGCAGCTTGGAGGGACCTAGGTCCTATAATTCACCCCTCCACTTT. The chain has TRBV5-5 and TRBJ1-6, with D perhaps matching TRBD1 (5 bases). Looked up from germline, CDR1 is SGHKS and CDR2 is YYEKEE (reference sequence). Trimming pared 0 bases from V and 1 base from J, leaving 11 bases between. There are 17 residues in the CDR3.

J is TRBJ2-1 and V is TRBV24-1; 10 nucleotides line up with TRBD2. V gave up 9 bases and J gave up 7 bases; unmatched junction bases: 2. The germline gives CDR1 KGHDR, CDR2 SFDVKD. This CDR3 comprises 12 residues. The CDR3: CATATSGNEQFF. The CDR3 coding sequence is TGTGCCACCGCGACTAGCGGGAATGAGCAGTTCTTC.

This clonotype turned up a few times. The chain combines TRBV5-1 with TRBJ2-7, with 9 nucleotides matching TRBD2. The CDR3 is made up of 15 amino acids. Looked up from germline, CDR1 is SGHRS and CDR2 is YFSETQ. V shed 4 bases, J shed 7 bases, and the junction held 12 bases outside the gene matches. The CDR3 DNA reads as TGCGCCAGCAGCGTTAGCGGGAGTATGGGAAATGAGCAGTACTTC. Translation gives CASSVSGSMGNEQYF.

This clonotype showed up just a few times. This chain links TRBV29-1 with TRBJ1-1, with D uncertain. CDR3 length: 11 amino acids. Trimming pared 6 bases from V and 11 bases from J, leaving 16 bases between. Germline V gene sequence: CDR1 SQVTM, CDR2 ANQGSEA. The CDR3, as DNA: TGCAGCGTCGGTGGGGAACCTGGGGCTTTCTTT. This encodes CSVGGEPGAFF.

Many counts were recorded for this clonotype. The V gene is TRBV29-1, the J gene TRBJ2-7; 8 bases are shared with TRBD2. Germline CDR1 reads SQVTM; CDR2 reads ANQGSEA. This CDR3 region has 15 residues. V dropped 4 bases and J dropped 1; count of bases not matched to a gene: 9. CDR3 loop: CSVAPGRALSYEQYF. The CDR3 nucleotides read TGCAGCGTTGCCCCCGGGAGGGCATTGTCCTACGAGCAGTACTTC.

The rearrangement uses TRBV18 and TRBJ1-2; 7 bases are shared with TRBD1. Germline V gives CDR1 KGHSH, CDR2 LQKENI. V lost 3 bases to trimming and J lost 1 base; unmatched junction nucleotides: 5. The CDR3 has 15 amino acids. This CDR3 is CASSPSGTDNYGYTF. The CDR3 coding sequence is TGTGCCAGCTCACCCTCCGGGACAGATAACTATGGCTACACCTTC.

This clonotype was detected only a few times. The rearrangement links TRBV4-1 to TRBJ2-3; no firm D call. Trimming shortened V by 0 bases and J by 12 bases, and 13 bases separated the two germline ends. Germline V gives CDR1 MGHRA, CDR2 YSYEKL. The CDR3 runs to 13 residues. The CDR3 DNA follows: TGCGCCAGCAGCCAAGAAGGTAGGCCCCGACAGTATTTT. Translating it yields CASSQEGRPRQYF.

The V and J genes are TRBV28 and TRBJ2-5; no reliable D call. Germline CDR1 MDHEN, CDR2 SYDVKM. The germline V and J ends were trimmed by 6 bases and 5 bases, with 10 bases remaining between them. There are 12 residues in the CDR3. The CDR3 sequence: CASRKEEETQYF. In DNA, the CDR3 is TGTGCCAGCAGAAAGGAAGAGGAGACCCAGTACTTC.

The CDR3 sequence is CASSESRGNYGYTF. The CDR3 bases are TGTGCCAGCAGTGAATCTCGGGGTAACTATGGCTACACCTTC. The V and J genes are TRBV6-1 and TRBJ1-2, with unresolved D. The CDR3 has 14 amino acids. Germline CDR1 is MNHNS and CDR2 is SASEGT. V was cut by 2 bases and J by 1 base, with 8 bases left in between.

This clonotype was found a few times. The chain recombines TRBV7-9 with TRBJ2-3; D is uncertain. Germline CDR1 and CDR2: SEHNR and FQNEAQ (reference sequence). The CDR3 is 14 residues long. V was shortened by 1 base and J by 4 bases, with 9 bases between the two germline ends. The CDR3 protein is CASSLGAHADTQYF. CDR3 coding DNA: TGTGCCAGCAGCTTAGGGGCTCATGCAGATACGCAGTATTTT.

The table lists this clonotype with a few counts. This sequence joins TRBV20-1 and TRBJ2-4, with 12 bases identical to TRBD2. Judging by the DNA end, TRBJ2-5 fits better; the J call may be wrong. The germline gives CDR1 DFQATT, CDR2 SNEGSKA (reference sequence). The length of the CDR3 is 16 residues. The CDR3 sequence is CSASQTSGGFGETQYF. The CDR3 DNA sequence: TGCAGTGCTAGTCAGACTAGCGGGGGATTCGGAGAGACCCAGTACTTC.

This clonotype was recorded a few times. This sequence joins TRBV28 and TRBJ2-1; no definite D call. This CDR3 contains 14 residues. Trimming removed 3 bases at V and 7 bases at J, with 13 bases between. Looked up from germline, CDR1 is MDHEN and CDR2 is SYDVKM. The CDR3 DNA sequence: TGTGCCAGCAGTTTTGGGGAACCCAAGAATGAGCAGTTCTTC. This translates into CASSFGEPKNEQFF.

This rearrangement joins TRBV2 to TRBJ2-7; D possibly corresponds to TRBD1 (6 bases). The V gene's germline CDR1 is SNHLY and CDR2 FYNNEI. This CDR3 has 14 amino acids. V was cut by 6 bases and J by 5 bases, with 17 bases left in between. CDR3 coding DNA: TGTGCCAGCAGAGACCCCGGACAGTCCAACGAGCAGTACTTC. It yields the protein CASRDPGQSNEQYF.

The chain recombines TRBV12-3 or TRBV12-4 with TRBJ2-5; TRBD2 is a possible D gene (6 bases). This CDR3 contains 16 residues. The ends were cut back, 3 bases at V and 11 bases at J, with 25 bases in the middle. CDR3 protein: CASSLERGTSGNEQYF. The CDR3 region has the DNA TGTGCCAGCAGTTTGGAACGCGGGACTTCTGGGAATGAGCAGTACTTC.

CDR3 in DNA: TGCAGTGCCCTAGGTTCGGGGGTGGGGGAAAAACTGTTTTTT. Its translation: CSALGSGVGEKLFF. V usage is TRBV20-1 and J usage is TRBJ1-4; D is possibly TRBD1 (5 bases). Germline CDR1 is DFQATT and CDR2 is SNEGSKA (reference sequence). This CDR3 has 14 amino acids. The V end lost 6 bases, the J end lost 8 bases, and 19 bases lay between the germline ends.

The CDR3 spells CASSPTSGGYAYNEQFF. CDR3 coding DNA: TGTGCCAGCAGCCCGACTAGCGGGGGGTATGCCTACAATGAGCAGTTCTTC. V and J are TRBV7-8 and TRBJ2-1, with 13 bases identical to TRBD2. The CDR3 is 17 amino acids. The junction had 6 bases not matched to a gene; V was cut back by 5 bases and J by 2 bases. CDR1 SGHVS and CDR2 FQNEAQ come from the germline V gene. The full variable domain, its missing parts supplied by reference TRBV7-8 and TRBJ2-1, is GAGVSQSPRYKVAKRGQDVALRCDPISGHVSLFWYQQALGQGPEFLTYFQNEAQLDKSGLPSDRFFAERPEGSVSTLKIQRTQQEDSAVYLCASSPTSGGYAYNEQFFGPGTRLTVL.

This chain links TRBV5-5 with TRBJ2-1, with TRBD2 matching 8 bases. Germline V gene lookup returns CDR1 SGHKS and CDR2 YYEKEE (reference sequence). Trimming removed 4 bases from V and 3 bases from J; junction bases left unmatched: 9. The CDR3 extends over 16 amino acids. The CDR3 DNA is TGTGCCAGCAGCGGCTACGGGAGGGGGGTCTACAATGAGCAGTTCTTC. Amino acids: CASSGYGRGVYNEQFF.